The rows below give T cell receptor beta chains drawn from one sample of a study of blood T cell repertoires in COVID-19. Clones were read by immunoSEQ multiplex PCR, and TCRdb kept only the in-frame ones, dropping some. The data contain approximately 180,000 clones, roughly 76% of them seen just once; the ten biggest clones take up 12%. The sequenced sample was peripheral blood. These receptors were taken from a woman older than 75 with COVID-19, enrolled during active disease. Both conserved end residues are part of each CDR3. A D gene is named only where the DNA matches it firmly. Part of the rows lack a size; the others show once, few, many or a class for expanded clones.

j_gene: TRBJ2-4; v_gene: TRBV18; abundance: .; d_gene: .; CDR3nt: TGTGCCAGCTCACCACCGACAGCTAGCAAAAACATTCAGTACTTC; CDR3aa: CASSPPTASKNIQYF
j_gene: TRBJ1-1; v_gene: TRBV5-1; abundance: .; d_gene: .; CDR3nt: TGCGCCAGCAGCTTGGTCGGGGTGAACACTGAAGCTTTCTTT; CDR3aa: CASSLVGVNTEAFF
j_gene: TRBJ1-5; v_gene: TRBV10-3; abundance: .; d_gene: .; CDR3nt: TGTGCCATCAGCCAAAACAGGGCCGATCAGCCCCAGCATTTT; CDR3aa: CAISQNRADQPQHF
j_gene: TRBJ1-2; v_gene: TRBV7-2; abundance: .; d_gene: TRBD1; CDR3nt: TGTGCCAGCAGCTTATTCGGGACAGGGTTAGGAGGCTACACCTTC; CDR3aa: CASSLFGTGLGGYTF
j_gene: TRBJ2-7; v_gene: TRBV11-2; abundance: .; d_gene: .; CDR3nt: TGTGCCAGCAGCTTAGATCTGATGTCGGCCTACGAGCAGTACTTC; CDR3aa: CASSLDLMSAYEQYF
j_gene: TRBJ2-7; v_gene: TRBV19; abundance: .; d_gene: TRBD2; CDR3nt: TGTGCCAGTAGTAGGACTAGCGGAAGAAACGAGCAGTACTTC; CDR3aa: CASSRTSGRNEQYF
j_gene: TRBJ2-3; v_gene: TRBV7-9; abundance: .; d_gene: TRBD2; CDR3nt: TGTGCCAGCAGCTCCTTAGCGGGAGTGGGTGATACGCAGTATTTT; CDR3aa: CASSSLAGVGDTQYF
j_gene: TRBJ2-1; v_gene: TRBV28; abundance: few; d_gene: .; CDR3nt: TGTGCCAGCAGTCGGGCAGGGTACAACAATGAGCAGTTCTTC; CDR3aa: CASSRAGYNNEQFF
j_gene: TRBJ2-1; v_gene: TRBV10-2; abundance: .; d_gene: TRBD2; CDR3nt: TGCGCCAGCAGTATTGCAGCGGGGGGTGGGGATGAGCAGTTCTTC; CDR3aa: CASSIAAGGGDEQFF
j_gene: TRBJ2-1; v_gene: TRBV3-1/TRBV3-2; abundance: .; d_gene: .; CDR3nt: TGTGCCAGCAGCCAAGGGGTCTCGAGGTACAATGAGCAGTTCTTC; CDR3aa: CASSQGVSRYNEQFF
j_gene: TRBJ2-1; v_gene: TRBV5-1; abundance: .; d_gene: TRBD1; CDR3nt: TGCGCCAGCAGCCTCGACAGGGGCTCCGCAAATGAGCAGTTCTTC; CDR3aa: CASSLDRGSANEQFF
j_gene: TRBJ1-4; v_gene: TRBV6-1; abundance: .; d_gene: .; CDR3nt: TGTGCCAGCAGTGAGGGGGGGGCTAATGAAAAACTGTTTTTT; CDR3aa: CASSEGGANEKLFF
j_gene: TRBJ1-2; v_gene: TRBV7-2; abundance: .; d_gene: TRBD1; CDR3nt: TGTGCCAGCAGCCCCGACAGGGAAAGGGTTGGCTACACCTTC; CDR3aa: CASSPDRERVGYTF
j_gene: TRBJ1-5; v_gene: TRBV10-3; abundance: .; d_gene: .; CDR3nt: TGTGCCACCCTAGACGACTACCCTAGCAATCAGCCCCAGCATTTT; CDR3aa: CATLDDYPSNQPQHF
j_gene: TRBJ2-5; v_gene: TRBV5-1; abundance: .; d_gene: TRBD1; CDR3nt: TGCGCCAGCAGCTTGGTGGCGACAGGGGACGAGACCCAGTACTTC; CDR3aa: CASSLVATGDETQYF
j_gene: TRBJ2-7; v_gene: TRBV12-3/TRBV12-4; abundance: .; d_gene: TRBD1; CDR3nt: TGTGCCAGCAGCTTGGGACAGGTGAGAGGTGTGTACTTC; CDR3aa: CASSLGQVRGVYF
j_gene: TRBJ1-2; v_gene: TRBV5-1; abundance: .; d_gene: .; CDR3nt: TGCGCCAGCAGCTTGGGGGCAGGCGCTAACTATGGCTACACCTTC; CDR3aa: CASSLGAGANYGYTF
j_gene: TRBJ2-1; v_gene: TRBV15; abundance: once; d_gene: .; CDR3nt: TGTGCCACCAGCGCCGGGAGTAGCTCCTACAATGAGCAGTTCTTC; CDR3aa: CATSAGSSSYNEQFF